This TCR beta chain was identified in a study of persistence of HIV-infected CD4 T cells. This was the immunoSEQ version 4 assay in survey mode. The assay was immunoSEQ multiplex PCR, and TCRdb's table has in-frame clones only and misses some. Altogether 35,000 to 40,000 clones are present, around 80% being singletons, with the ten largest covering 1.5% to 2%. Germline CDR1 MNHEY, CDR2 SVGAGI. This CDR3 region has 14 residues. The trim removed 2 bases at V and 2 bases at J, leaving 1 base unmatched. Lysates of CMV-infected fibroblasts at 10 ug/mL stimulated these cells. CD40L/CD69 double-negative CD45RO-high memory CD4+ T cells were collected. Concerning this clone: Its antigen is unidentified.

The source is an adult man with HIV who was CMV-seropositive. This specimen was CD4+ T cells sorted from PBMCs after roughly 20-hour stimulation, taken from a patient who received antiretroviral therapy. The gene calls are TRBV6-5 and TRBJ2-3; 7 bases line up with TRBD1. CDR3 in DNA: TGTGCCAGCAGTTACGACAGGGTCACAGATACGCAGTATTTT. Its translation: CASSYDRVTDTQYF.